This T cell receptor (beta chain) was identified during a study of T cells of healthy individuals (dated by TCRdb to about 2018). Library preparation employed 5' RACE. The listed sequencing device is Illumina MiSeq. TCRdb cleaned the public reads at Q25 with fastp, built clones with MiXCR and kept in-frame beta chains. Each entry merges the rows of one CDR3 protein and shows their most common DNA and genes. This sample gives about 63,000 distinct CDR3 sequences in total; about 16% of them show up just once. Together, the top ten hold roughly 4.7% of the sample. The CDR3 covers 15 residues, taking in both the cysteine and the phenylalanine. Of all the DNA, just the CDR3 is kept, 45 bases in frame from base 1. The germline V gene supplies CDR1 SGHTA and CDR2 FQGNSA. Clipping removes 5 bases from V and 2 bases from J, with 6 as the unmatched junction base count. As concerns this clonotype: Its cognate antigen has yet to be identified. No clone much larger than this one lies a single base away; base qualities are absent.

The receptor was derived from a human donor in good health. The chain is encoded by TRBV7-2 joined to TRBJ2-3; 8 of the junction bases match TRBD1. The nucleotides read TGTGCCAGCAGCCCACGACAGGGGCACACAGATACGCAGTATTTT. Its coded protein is CASSPRQGHTDTQYF.